The 5 T cell receptor beta chains in this list originate from one sample, sequenced in a study of a mutant IDH1 vaccine in newly diagnosed glioma. No antigen is known for these receptors. Time point specified: week 11, during vaccination. Vaccination used 300 ug of mutant IDH1 20-mer peptide per dose, with topical imiquimod. The assay was immunoSEQ multiplex PCR, and TCRdb's table has in-frame clones only and misses some. The table shows fewer than 35,000 clones, with roughly 90% occurring only once. This specimen consisted of PBMCs, obtained from a glioma patient whose treatment included an IDH1 peptide vaccine. Source of these receptors: a young man with glioma.

This clone appeared once. V and J are TRBV29-1 and TRBJ1-2, with TRBD1 identical over 7 bases. This CDR3 region has 12 residues. Trimming took 6 bases from V and 0 from J; bases not matched to a gene: 1. Germline V gene data show CDR1 as SQVTM and CDR2 as ANQGSEA. The CDR3 DNA sequence: TGCAGCGTGGGGACAGCTAACTATGGCTACACCTTC. Translation: CSVGTANYGYTF. The full variable domain, with the rest looked up from reference TRBV29-1 and TRBJ1-2, is SAVISQKPSRDICQRGTSLTIQCQVDSQVTMMFWYRQQPGQSLTLIATANQGSEATYESGFVIDKFPISRPNLTFSTLTVSNMSPEDSSIYLCSVGTANYGYTFGSGTRLTVV.

V is TRBV14 and J is TRBJ2-7; weak D call: TRBD2 (6 bases). The CDR3 totals 15 residues. Trimming cost V 1 base and J 6 bases, with 16 bases left between them. Germline CDR1 reads SGHDN; CDR2 reads FVKESK. CDR3 coding DNA: TGTGCCAGCAGCCAAGCAGCACGGGAGCCCTTCGAGCAGTACTTC. Encoded protein: CASSQAAREPFEQYF.

This clone was found a few times. The CDR3 DNA follows: TGTGCCTGGACAGTTTTTATGAACACTGAAGCTTTCTTT. Translated: CAWTVFMNTEAFF. V usage is TRBV30 and J usage is TRBJ1-1; D ambiguous. The ends were cut back, 4 bases at V and 0 bases at J, with 9 bases in the middle. The CDR3 runs to 13 residues. CDR1 is GTSNPN and CDR2 is SVGIG in the germline V gene (reference sequence).

V gene TRBV6-6 combines with J gene TRBJ2-7; 11 bases align to TRBD2. The V segment lost 6 bases and the J segment 2 bases; nucleotides outside the gene matches: 3. Per the germline V gene, CDR1 is MNHNY and CDR2 is SVGAGI (reference sequence). The CDR3 contains 14 residues. CDR3 bases: TGTGCCAGCAGGGGGACTAGCGGCCCCTACGAGCAGTACTTC. It translates to CASRGTSGPYEQYF.

This chain uses TRBV4-3 with TRBJ1-5; D not certain. This CDR3 region has 15 residues. V was shortened by 4 bases and J by 5 bases, with 15 bases between the two germline ends. Germline V gene lookup returns CDR1 LGHNA and CDR2 YSLEER. The CDR3 is CASSRSPSPDQPQHF. Here the CDR3 DNA reads TGCGCCAGCAGCCGAAGTCCCTCGCCGGATCAGCCCCAGCATTTT.